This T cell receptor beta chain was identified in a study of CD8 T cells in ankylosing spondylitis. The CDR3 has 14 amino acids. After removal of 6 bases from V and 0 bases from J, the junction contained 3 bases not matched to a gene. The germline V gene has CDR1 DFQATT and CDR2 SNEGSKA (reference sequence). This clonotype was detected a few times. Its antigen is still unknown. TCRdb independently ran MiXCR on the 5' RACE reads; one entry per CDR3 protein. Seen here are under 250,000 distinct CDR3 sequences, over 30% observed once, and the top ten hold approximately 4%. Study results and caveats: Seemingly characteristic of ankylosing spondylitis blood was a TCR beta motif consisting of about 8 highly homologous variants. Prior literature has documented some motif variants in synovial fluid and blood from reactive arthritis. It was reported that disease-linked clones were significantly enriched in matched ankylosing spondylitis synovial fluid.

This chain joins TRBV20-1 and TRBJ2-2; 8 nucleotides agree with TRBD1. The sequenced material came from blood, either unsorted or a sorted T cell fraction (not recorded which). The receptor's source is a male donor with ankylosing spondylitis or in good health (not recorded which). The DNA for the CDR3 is TGCAGTGCCCGGACAGGGTCGAACACCGGGGAGCTGTTTTTT. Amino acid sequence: CSARTGSNTGELFF.